This TCR beta chain comes out of a study of identical twins. Findings of the study overall: A cross-sectional statistical analysis, not follow-up of the same donors, supported the conclusions.

CDR1 MGHDK and CDR2 SYGVNS come from the germline V gene. The CDR3 covers 14 residues. The J segment lost 4 bases and the V segment lost 5 bases, leaving 6 bases of the junction unmatched. This clonotype was found a few times. Its specificity is unknown. MiXCR, applied by TCRdb to the 5' RACE reads, yields one record per CDR3 protein. The table records 450,000 or so distinct CDR3 sequences, less than 25% of them present only once. The same specimen was also included in a second study, on T cells expressing NK-cell markers. As reported in that work: Repertoire data for TCR beta were derived from sorted T cells (CD3+CD56+NKG2C+, CD3+CD56+NKG2C- and CD3+CD56-NKG2C+). HCMV serostatus: seven of eight sequenced donors positive, one negative. Whether the expanded NKG2C+ T cell clones recognized HCMV remained unclear.

The receptor comes from a woman under 30 in good health. Sample: CD4+ T cells sorted from blood. The rearrangement links TRBV25-1 to TRBJ2-5, with TRBD2 matching over 8 bases. The CDR3 DNA is TGTGCCAGCAGTAAAGCGGGAGCCGGAGAGACCCAGTACTTC. It yields the protein CASSKAGAGETQYF.